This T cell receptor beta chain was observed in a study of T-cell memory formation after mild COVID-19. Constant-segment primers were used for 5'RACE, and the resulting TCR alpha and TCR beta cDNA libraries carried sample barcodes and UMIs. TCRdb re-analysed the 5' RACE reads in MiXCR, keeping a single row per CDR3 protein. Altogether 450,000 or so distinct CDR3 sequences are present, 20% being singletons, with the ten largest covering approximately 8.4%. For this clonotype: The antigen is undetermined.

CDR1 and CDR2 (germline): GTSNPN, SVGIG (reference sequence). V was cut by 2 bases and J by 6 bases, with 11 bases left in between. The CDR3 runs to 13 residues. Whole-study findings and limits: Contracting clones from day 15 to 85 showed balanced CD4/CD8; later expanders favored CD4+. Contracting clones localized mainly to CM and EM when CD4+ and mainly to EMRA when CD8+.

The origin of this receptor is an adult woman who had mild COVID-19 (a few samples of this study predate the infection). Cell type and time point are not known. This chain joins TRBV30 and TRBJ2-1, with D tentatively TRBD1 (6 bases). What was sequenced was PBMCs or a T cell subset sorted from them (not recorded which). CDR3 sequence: CAWSFLGGNEQFF. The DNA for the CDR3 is TGTGCCTGGAGTTTCCTAGGGGGCAATGAGCAGTTCTTC.